What follows describes a single TCR beta chain. Its cognate antigen has yet to be identified. Base qualities are not recorded, but no much larger clone differs from it by a single base. Using the deep immunoSEQ assay, TCR CDR3 regions were amplified from genomic DNA by multiplex PCR. Extracted genomic DNA from each cell subset was distributed evenly across all wells of several immunoSEQ 96-well plates, and each plate was treated as a replicate. For sorted subsets, 200 ng of genomic DNA, equivalent to tens of thousands of T cell genomes, went into each replicate PCR. Purified libraries were measured with a Qubit 3.0 fluorometer, size-checked on a Bioanalyzer 2100, and measured again with the KAPA Library Quantification kit. Every immunoSEQ 96-well plate was sequenced on a dedicated single-read 150-cycle Illumina NextSeq 550 flow cell. Turning to the authors' computational methods: Because the immunoSEQ output included only junctional sequences and no quality scores, the filtering could not be the same as the filtering used for full-length reads. To assign V/J genes and CDR3, sequences were annotated against IMGT germline references using PyIR, a Python wrapper for IgBLAST v1.9. Reads with weak V/J assignments (E-value above 1e-6), missing CDR3, stop codons, out-of-frame junctions, or ambiguous translated residues were removed. A V3J clonotype was defined by an identical inferred V gene, J gene, and CDR3 amino acid sequence. The percentage overlap between two repertoires was calculated by dividing the number of shared unique clonotypes by the size of the smaller repertoire. Repertoire richness was assessed with RTK rarefaction, the Chao1 estimator, and Recon v2.1 estimates of unobserved clonotypes. For all TCRbeta clonotypes obtained by the gDNA method from four donors, generation probabilities were computed with OLGA. TCRdb took over this immuneACCESS table, retaining in-frame rearrangements with V and J assigned. Such tables are incomplete; in checked studies, under half of the missing clones stem from an unresolved V gene, and the remainder is unexplained. V, J and clone size derive from that table, while D and trimming were established from the DNA sequence. The sample table shows under 700,000 clones, and 95% are seen once. The top ten clones comprise around 0.12% of the sample.

CD8 naive samples were CD45RO-negative cells positively selected for CCR7, giving a CD45RA+CCR7+ population that excluded TemRA cells. Donors were healthy HIV-negative adults with no recently reported acute infections or vaccinations. All donors were Caucasian adults living in Nashville, Tennessee, USA. Blood was obtained by leukapheresis, after which PBMCs were separated by Ficoll-Histopaque density gradient centrifugation and cryopreserved in liquid nitrogen vapor phase. Analytical flow cytometry was used to check the purity and quantity of each magnetically sorted T cell population. Genomic DNA was isolated from each sorted fraction and quantified by UV absorbance on a Nanodrop 2000c. CDR1 and CDR2, per the germline V gene (reference sequence), are MNHNY and SVGAGI. Inclusive of the bounding cysteine and phenylalanine, the CDR3 is 14 residues long. Left in the record is the CDR3 DNA by itself, 42 bases read in frame from the first base. After removal of 2 bases from V and 3 bases from J, the junction retains 4 bases not matched to a gene.

The record originates from a study of shared clonotypes between healthy human individuals (dated by TCRdb to the early 2020s). In the study overall: A couple of women and a few men aged 18 to 49 years were included in the cohort. For each donor, CD4 naive and CD4 memory were each run on three plates, CD8 naive on two plates, and CD8 memory on one plate. To estimate repertoire size and how much clonotypes are shared between individuals, the study performed deep sequencing of blood TCR repertoires from five healthy adults. Different laboratories and diverse techniques were used to prepare libraries and sequence TCR repertoires, to increase sequencing depth and limit assay-specific biases. Each donor's leukapheresis produced roughly between roughly 0.85 and 10 billion PBMCs. What the work shows at the level of the full study, not this receptor alone: Compared with non-shared clonotypes, the clonotypes found in all four sorted-subset donors had higher generation probabilities. Because the study included only a small number of donors, the genetic and exposure-history diversity represented was limited. Larger estimated clonotype richness was generally found for naive subsets than for memory subsets. Even with the large sequencing depth, rarefaction of the sorted-subset datasets indicated that sequencing was incomplete. Sampling was limited to blood, and TCR repertoires in tissue likely differ from TCR repertoires in blood. Pairwise subsampling led to the expectation that sequencing depth would affect the degree of clonotype sharing among donors. Sharing across several donors was observed for roughly 5.4% of naive CD4, over 3% of naive CD8, about 2.3% of memory CD4, and roughly 0.4% of memory CD8 clonotypes.

The chain is assembled from TRBV6-6 and TRBJ2-7; 7 bases in between match TRBD2. Sequencing was carried out using naive CD8+ T cells sorted from blood. The cell subset or site tag for this specimen amounts to: CD45RA+CCR7+. This receptor was obtained from a woman younger than 45 in good health. The DNA sequence is as follows: TGTGCCAGCAGTTACGGGGCTAGCGGCTACGAGCAGTACTTC. Its amino acids are CASSYGASGYEQYF.